This T cell receptor (beta chain) was profiled in a study of response to subunit inactivated influenza vaccine (dated by TCRdb to the late 2010s). Regarding the research as a whole: Deep quantitative profiling of the T cell receptor repertoire was used in the study to follow responses to a trivalent subunit inactivated influenza vaccine.

Broader findings and caveats from the paper: According to the authors, only a limited number of new T cells may be recruited by each seasonal influenza vaccination.

The library was obtained by RT-PCR. The instrument was an Illumina HiSeq 2500. Clones were called with MiXCR by TCRdb after fastp trimmed the public reads at Q25, and only in-frame beta chains were retained. CDR3 protein duplicates are merged, each entry listing the most common genes and DNA. For this sample there are roughly 710,000 distinct CDR3 sequences; 12% to 15% appear just once. 7.5% to 8% of the sample is taken by the ten largest. There are 16 amino acids in the CDR3, from cysteine to phenylalanine inclusive. The read is trimmed to its CDR3 DNA, 48 bases read in frame from base 1. V is shortened by 8 bases, J by 5 bases, and the region joining them spans 24 bases. In the case of this clonotype: The antigen it binds to is not known. The record has no base qualities; no much larger clone is one base away.

This clonotype was obtained from a man aged 45-60 years who received an inactivated influenza vaccine. Donor details come from another sample of the same person, matched by shared clones. This receptor chain uses TRBV12-3 or TRBV12-4 and TRBJ1-1, and TRBD1 may be the D gene, going by 6 matching bases. The specimen was PBMCs from blood, collected around 15 days before vaccination. The sequenced DNA is TGTGCCAGCGGCCCACTTGGGGGGGGCCGGGGGACTGAAGCTTTCTTT. Its protein reads: CASGPLGGGRGTEAFF.